The entry that follows covers one T cell receptor beta chain sequence. The antigen remains unidentified. All glioblastoma patients lacked an isocitrate dehydrogenase mutation. Up to 2 ug genomic DNA was used for TCRB CDR3 amplification. The repertoire was sequenced with immunoSEQ multiplex PCR; TCRdb's copy has only in-frame clones and lacks some. Counted here are about 95,000 clones, approximately 87% occurring once; the ten biggest clones make up about 3.2%. The germline CDR1 and CDR2 sequences are SQVTM and ANQGSEA. The CDR3 is 14 amino acids. These data come from a study of glioma-infiltrating T cells after dendritic cell vaccination. The study's findings and limits: TCR clonality showed no direct relationship with survival. Only a small number of patients had complete blood and tumor samples.

The specimen comprised blood, sampled before dendritic cell vaccination. The gene calls are TRBV29-1 and TRBJ2-5, with D maybe TRBD1 (6 bases). The J call may not be correct, given that the DNA end is closer to TRBJ2-7. This clonotype was sampled from a human donor with glioblastoma. CDR3 amino acids: CSVKGGGSSYEQYF. CDR3 DNA: TGCAGCGTAAAAGGGGGTGGCAGCTCCTACGAGCAGTACTTC.